Listed below are T cell receptor beta chains from one sample, sequenced in a study of tumor-infiltrating lymphocytes in primary liver carcinoma. TCRdb used MiXCR to reprocess the multiplex PCR reads, holding one entry per CDR3 protein. The data hold 50,000 or so distinct CDR3 sequences, with around 77% observed a single time. The specimen sequenced was liver tumor tissue from sampling region 5. The receptors come from a man aged 40-49 years with primary liver carcinoma and hepatitis B virus infection. CDR3s include the opening cysteine and the closing phenylalanine or tryptophan. The D gene is left open where the match is weak. Only some rows state a clone size, as once, few, many or a class for expanded clones.

J: TRBJ1-1
size: .
D: .
V: TRBV6-5
DNA: TGCGTCAGCAGTTACTCGATCGGGGTAATGAACACTGAAGCTTTCTTT
CDR3: CVSSYSIGVMNTEAFF

J: TRBJ1-1
size: many
D: TRBD1
V: TRBV29-1
DNA: TGCAGCACCGTTGTTGTAGGGGGCTTGAACACTGAAGCTTTCTTT
CDR3: CSTVVVGGLNTEAFF

J: TRBJ2-7
size: .
D: .
V: TRBV6-5
DNA: TGTGCCAGGAGGCCCGGACTCTCCCACGAGCAGTACTTC
CDR3: CARRPGLSHEQYF

J: TRBJ2-3
size: .
D: TRBD1
V: TRBV6-2/TRBV6-3
DNA: TGTGCCAGTAGCCCTCGACACACTGCGACAGGGCCTACGCAGTATTTT
CDR3: CASSPRHTATGPTQYF

J: TRBJ2-7
size: .
D: .
V: TRBV11-2
DNA: TGTGCTAGCAGCTTAGGGCCGGGGGCGGACTACGAGCACTACTTC
CDR3: CASSLGPGADYEHYF

J: TRBJ2-7
size: .
D: TRBD1
V: TRBV29-1
DNA: TGCAGCGTTGAAGATATGACAGGGCTCGGTGGACGACAGTACTTC
CDR3: CSVEDMTGLGGRQYF

J: TRBJ2-2
size: .
D: .
V: TRBV24-1
DNA: TGTGCCACCACTCCGAACTACCAGGGTAGCATCGGGGAGCTGTTTTTT
CDR3: CATTPNYQGSIGELFF

J: TRBJ2-7
size: .
D: .
V: TRBV10-3
DNA: TGTGCCATCAGTGGGTCGGGGAAGTACGAGCAGTACTTC
CDR3: CAISGSGKYEQYF

J: TRBJ1-2
size: .
D: .
V: TRBV4-1
DNA: TGCGCCAGCAGCCAAGGGGGGCACCCCCCCGTTTCCCAACCTACCTATGGCTACACCTTC
CDR3: CASSQGGHPPVSQPTYGYTF

J: TRBJ2-1
size: .
D: TRBD2
V: TRBV29-1
DNA: TGCAGTGTTGGTTCTCGGCGGGAGGGCTACAATGAGGAGTTCTTC
CDR3: CSVGSRREGYNEEFF

J: TRBJ2-1
size: .
D: .
V: TRBV19
DNA: TGTGCCAGTAGAGACTTCGCCTACTCCTACAATGAGCAGTTCTTC
CDR3: CASRDFAYSYNEQFF

J: TRBJ2-7
size: .
D: TRBD1
V: TRBV6-2/TRBV6-3
DNA: TGTACCAGCAGCCTCTGGGACAGGGCCCACGATCAGTACTTC
CDR3: CTSSLWDRAHDQYF

J: TRBJ2-4
size: .
D: .
V: TRBV28
DNA: TGTGCCGGTAGTACATACCGGGCCAAGGCCAAAAACATTCAGTACTTC
CDR3: CAGSTYRAKAKNIQYF

J: TRBJ2-2
size: few
D: .
V: TRBV11-1
DNA: TGCGCCAGCAGCTACACAGGACCTTTCTCCAGGGAGCTGTTTTTT
CDR3: CASSYTGPFSRELFF

J: TRBJ2-1
size: .
D: .
V: TRBV7-8
DNA: TGTGCGAGCAACCGGTTGGGGCCTTTCGATGAGCAGTTCTTC
CDR3: CASNRLGPFDEQFF

J: TRBJ1-2
size: once
D: .
V: TRBV5-1
DNA: TGCGCCAGCAGCTTGCTGTCGGACTATGGCTGCATCTTC
CDR3: CASSLLSDYGCIF

J: TRBJ2-2
size: .
D: .
V: TRBV6-1
DNA: TGTGCCAGCAGTGTATACAGGGTTGGGGAGCAGTTTTTT
CDR3: CASSVYRVGEQFF

J: TRBJ2-1
size: .
D: .
V: TRBV10-3
DNA: TGTGCCATCTCCCAGGCCCTTGACTACAATGAGCAGTCCTTC
CDR3: CAISQALDYNEQSF

J: TRBJ2-2
size: .
D: .
V: TRBV5-1
DNA: TGCACCAGCTGCGTACTAGCTGGAGTAGATACCGGGGAGCTGTTTTTT
CDR3: CTSCVLAGVDTGELFF

J: TRBJ2-5
size: .
D: TRBD1
V: TRBV29-1
DNA: TGCAGCGTTGAGGCGTACAGGGGGCGAGCAGAGACCCAGTGCTTC
CDR3: CSVEAYRGRAETQCF

J: TRBJ2-3
size: once
D: TRBD2
V: TRBV16
DNA: TGTGCCAGCAGCCCGGGGAGCGGGGCGGAACAGCCCCAGTATTTT
CDR3: CASSPGSGAEQPQYF

J: TRBJ2-1
size: many
D: .
V: TRBV5-1
DNA: TGCGCCAGCAGCTTGATTGAAAGTGGCTACAATGAGCAGTTCTTC
CDR3: CASSLIESGYNEQFF

J: TRBJ2-5
size: many
D: TRBD2
V: TRBV12-3/TRBV12-4
DNA: TGTGCCAGCACCGCGGGGGGGCAAGAGACCCAGTACTTC
CDR3: CASTAGGQETQYF

J: TRBJ2-2
size: .
D: .
V: TRBV11-1
DNA: TGTACCAGCAGCTATACAGGGCCTTTCTCCGGGGAGCTGGTTTTT
CDR3: CTSSYTGPFSGELVF

J: TRBJ2-7
size: many
D: TRBD2
V: TRBV18
DNA: TGTGCCAGCTCACGACTAGCGGGAGACGAGCAGTACTTC
CDR3: CASSRLAGDEQYF

J: TRBJ2-2
size: many
D: TRBD2
V: TRBV5-4
DNA: TGTGCCAGCAGCCCAACGGGACTAGCGGGAGTCGGGGAGCTGTTTTTT
CDR3: CASSPTGLAGVGELFF

J: TRBJ2-2
size: .
D: .
V: TRBV11-2
DNA: TGTGCCAGCAGCTTAGAGAATCACACTGGGGATCTGTTTTTT
CDR3: CASSLENHTGDLFF

J: TRBJ1-1
size: .
D: .
V: TRBV5-1
DNA: TGCGTCAGCAGCCTCACGGCCAGGGTGGACACTGAAGCTTTCTTT
CDR3: CVSSLTARVDTEAFF

J: TRBJ2-1
size: .
D: .
V: TRBV25-1
DNA: TGTGATAGCAGACCGGGTTATTACAATGAGCAGTTCTTC
CDR3: CDSRPGYYNEQFF